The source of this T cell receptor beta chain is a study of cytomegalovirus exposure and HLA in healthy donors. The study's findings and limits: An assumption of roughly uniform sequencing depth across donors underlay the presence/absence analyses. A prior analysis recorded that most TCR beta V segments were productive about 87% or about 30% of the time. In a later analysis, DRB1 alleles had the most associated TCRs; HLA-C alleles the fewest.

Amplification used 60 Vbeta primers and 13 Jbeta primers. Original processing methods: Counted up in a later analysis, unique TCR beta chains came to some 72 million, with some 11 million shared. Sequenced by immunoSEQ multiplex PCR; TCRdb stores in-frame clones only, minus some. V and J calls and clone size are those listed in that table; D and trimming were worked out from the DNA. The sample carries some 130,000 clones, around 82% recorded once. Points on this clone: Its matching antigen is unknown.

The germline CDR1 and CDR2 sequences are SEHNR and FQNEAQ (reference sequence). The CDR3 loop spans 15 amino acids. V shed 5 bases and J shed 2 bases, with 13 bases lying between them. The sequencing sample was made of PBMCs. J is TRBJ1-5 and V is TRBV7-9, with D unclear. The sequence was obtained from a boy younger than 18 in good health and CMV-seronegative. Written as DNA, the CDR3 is TGTGCCAGCAGCGCCGAAACCCGCGGCAATCAGCCCCAGCATTTT. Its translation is CASSAETRGNQPQHF.